This TCR beta chain is drawn from a study of control samples from healthy donors and cancer patients. The table came from immunoSEQ multiplex PCR; TCRdb's copy has only in-frame clones and leaves some out. The data show about 110,000 clones, roughly 90% seen once. CDR1 and CDR2 (germline): MNHEY, SVGAGI. V shed 6 bases and J 2 bases; nucleotides not matched to a gene: 4. The CDR3 totals 14 residues. The source is a woman aged 60-75 years with lung cancer. V gene TRBV6-5 combines with J gene TRBJ2-7; 10 bases line up with TRBD2. The sequenced sample consisted of PBMCs. The CDR3 reads CASRTLAGAYEQYF. The CDR3 nucleotides read TGTGCCAGCAGGACCCTAGCGGGAGCCTACGAGCAGTACTTC.